This T cell receptor (beta chain) appears in the sequencing data of a study of T-cell reconstitution after alpha-beta-depleted transplantation in children. Unique molecular identifiers featured in how the TCRbeta library was prepared. TCRdb independently ran MiXCR on the PCR reads; one entry per CDR3 protein. The sample gives more than 100,000 distinct CDR3 sequences, 20% to 25% of which show up once; 10% to 13% is in the top ten. V was cut by 6 bases and J by 5 bases, with 14 bases left in between. Germline V gene data show CDR1 as SQVTM and CDR2 as ANQGSEA. The CDR3 is 13 amino acids. Many counts were recorded for this clonotype.

The rearrangement uses TRBV29-1 and TRBJ1-5, with D possibly TRBD1 on 6 matching bases. The sequence was collected from a male patient under 10 years old who had a stem cell transplant for chronic granulomatous disease, so the T cells may come from the graft donor. The source material was PBMCs, mostly from graft donor cells, sampled 180 days after TCRalphabeta/CD19-depleted stem cell transplant. The CDR3 region is CSVAGASDQPQHF. Here the CDR3 DNA reads TGCAGCGTCGCGGGGGCCAGTGATCAGCCCCAGCATTTT.